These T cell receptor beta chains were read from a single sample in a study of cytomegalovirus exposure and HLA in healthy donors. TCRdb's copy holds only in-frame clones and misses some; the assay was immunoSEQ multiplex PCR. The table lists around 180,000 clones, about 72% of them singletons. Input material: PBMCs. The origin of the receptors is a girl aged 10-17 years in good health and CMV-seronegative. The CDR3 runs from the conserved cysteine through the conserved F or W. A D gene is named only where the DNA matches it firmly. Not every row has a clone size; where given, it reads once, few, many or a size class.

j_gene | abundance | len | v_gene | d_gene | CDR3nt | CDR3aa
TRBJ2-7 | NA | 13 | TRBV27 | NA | TGTGCCAGCAGTACAGGGAGGGTCTACGAGCAGTACTTC | CASSTGRVYEQYF
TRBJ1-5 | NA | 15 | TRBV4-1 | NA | TGCGCCAGCAGCCAAGAAACTGGGGGCCAGCAGCCCCAGCATTTT | CASSQETGGQQPQHF
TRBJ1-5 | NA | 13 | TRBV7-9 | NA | TGTGCCAGCAGCTTGGGACAAGGACAGCCCCAGCATTTT | CASSLGQGQPQHF
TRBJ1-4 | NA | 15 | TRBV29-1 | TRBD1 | TGCAGCGTTTTTGTTTCCGGGACAGGGAATGAAAAACTGTTTTTT | CSVFVSGTGNEKLFF
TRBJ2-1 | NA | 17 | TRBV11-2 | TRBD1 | TGTGCCAGCAGCCATCTAACCTTCCGGGACAGGGGAGGAGAGCAGTTCTTC | CASSHLTFRDRGGEQFF
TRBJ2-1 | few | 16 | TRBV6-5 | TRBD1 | TGTGCCAGCAGTTATCTCCCGGGACAGGGACGCAATGAGCAGTTCTTC | CASSYLPGQGRNEQFF
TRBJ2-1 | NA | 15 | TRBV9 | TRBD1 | TGTGCCAGCAGCGTTCGGGACAGCTCCTACAATGAGCAGTTCTTC | CASSVRDSSYNEQFF
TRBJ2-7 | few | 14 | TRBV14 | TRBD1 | TGTGCCAGCAGCCAAGACGGCAGGGGGCCCGAGCAGTACTTC | CASSQDGRGPEQYF
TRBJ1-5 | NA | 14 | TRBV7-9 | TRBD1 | TGTGCCAGCAGCCCACAGGGGGGCAATCAGCCCCAGCATTTT | CASSPQGGNQPQHF
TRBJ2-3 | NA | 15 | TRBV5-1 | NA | TGCGCCAGCCAAAACGGAGGGGACCGCACAGATACGCAGTATTTT | CASQNGGDRTDTQYF
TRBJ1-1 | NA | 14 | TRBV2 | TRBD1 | TGTGCCAGCAGGGGGACAGACAGTAACACTGAAGCTTTCTTT | CASRGTDSNTEAFF
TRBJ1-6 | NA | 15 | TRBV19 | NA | TGTGCCAGTAGGGAGGGCAGTGTTATTAATTCACCCCTCCACTTT | CASREGSVINSPLHF
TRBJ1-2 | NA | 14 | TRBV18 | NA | TGTGCCAGCTCACCACCCTCCGGGGACTATGGCTACACCTTC | CASSPPSGDYGYTF
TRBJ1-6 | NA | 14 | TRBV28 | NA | TGTGCCAGCCGTTACGGACTACCTAGTTCACCCCTCCACTTT | CASRYGLPSSPLHF
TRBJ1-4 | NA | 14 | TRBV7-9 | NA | TGTGCCAGCAGCTTAGAGGAGTCTGGTGAAAAACTGTTTTTT | CASSLEESGEKLFF
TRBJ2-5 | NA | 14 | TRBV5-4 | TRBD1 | TGTGCCAGCAGCGGACGAGACAGGGAAGAGACCCAGTACTTC | CASSGRDREETQYF
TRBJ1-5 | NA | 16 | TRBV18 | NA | TGTGCCAGCTCACTGACCAGGGGTAGTAGCAATCAGCCCCAGCATTTT | CASSLTRGSSNQPQHF
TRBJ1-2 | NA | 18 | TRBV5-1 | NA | TGCGCCAGCAGCTTGGCGGCAGGGTCGGGTAGTGCAAACTATGGCTACACCTTC | CASSLAAGSGSANYGYTF
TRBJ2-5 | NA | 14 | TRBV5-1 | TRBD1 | TGCGCCAGCAGAGGACAGGGGGCGAGAGAGACCCAGTACTTC | CASRGQGARETQYF
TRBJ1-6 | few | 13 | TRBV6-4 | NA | TGTGCCAGCAGCTCAAACGGGAATTCACCCCTCCACTTT | CASSSNGNSPLHF
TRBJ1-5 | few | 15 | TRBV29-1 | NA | TGCAGCGTTGAGAGCGGGGGGGGTAGCAATCAGCCCCAGCATTTT | CSVESGGGSNQPQHF
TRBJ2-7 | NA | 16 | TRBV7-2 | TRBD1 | TGTGCCAGCAGCTTAACTGGGACAGCCTCCGCGGACGAGCAGTACTTC | CASSLTGTASADEQYF
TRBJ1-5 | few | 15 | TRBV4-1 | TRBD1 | TGCGCCAGCAGCCAACTGGACAGGGGCAATCAGCCCCAGCATTTT | CASSQLDRGNQPQHF
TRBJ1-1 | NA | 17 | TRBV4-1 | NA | TGCGCCAGCAGTCCAGGGGAGAGTAGGGGCTTGAACACTGAAGCTTTCTTT | CASSPGESRGLNTEAFF
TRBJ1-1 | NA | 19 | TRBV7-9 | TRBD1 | TGTGCCAGCAGACGGGGACAGGCCCTTTCCCCCCACCCGAACACTGAAGCTTTCTTT | CASRRGQALSPHPNTEAFF
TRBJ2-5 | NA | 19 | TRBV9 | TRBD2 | TGTGCCAGCAGCGTGAGCTTTCGGGCGGGGGATAAGTACCAAGAGACCCAGTACTTC | CASSVSFRAGDKYQETQYF
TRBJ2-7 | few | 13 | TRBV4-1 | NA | TGCGCCAGCAGCCAAGTGGGCCTTGAAGAGCAGTACTTC | CASSQVGLEEQYF
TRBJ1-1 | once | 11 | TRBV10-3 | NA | TGTGCCATCAGTGAATCGGGTGAAGCTTTCTTT | CAISESGEAFF
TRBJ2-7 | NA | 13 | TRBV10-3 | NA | TGTGCCATCAGTGTCCGGGAGAGCTACGAGCAGTACTTC | CAISVRESYEQYF
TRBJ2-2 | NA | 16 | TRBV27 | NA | TGTGCCAGCAGTTTTGGGCGGGGGCTGTACACCGGGGAGCTGTTTTTT | CASSFGRGLYTGELFF
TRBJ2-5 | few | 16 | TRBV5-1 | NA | TGCGCCAGCAGCTTGGCCGGCAGCCCCCGGGAAGAGACCCAGTACTTC | CASSLAGSPREETQYF
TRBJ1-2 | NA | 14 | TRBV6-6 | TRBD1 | TGTGCCGGCCTACCGACAGGGAGGAGAGAGGGCTACACCTTC | CAGLPTGRREGYTF
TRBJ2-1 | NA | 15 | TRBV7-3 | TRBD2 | TGTGCCAGCAGCTTACGGGGGGGGTGGAACAATGAGCAGTTCTTC | CASSLRGGWNNEQFF
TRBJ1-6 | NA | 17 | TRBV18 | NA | TGTGCCAGCTCATCGAGACAGGCTATGAATAGTGATTCACCCCTCCACTTT | CASSSRQAMNSDSPLHF
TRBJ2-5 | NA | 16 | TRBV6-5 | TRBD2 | TGTGCCAGCAGTTCGTCGACTAGCGGGGGAGGAGAGACCCAGTACTTC | CASSSSTSGGGETQYF
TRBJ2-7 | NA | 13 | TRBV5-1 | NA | TGCGCCAGCAGCTCCATCAACTCCTACGAGCAGTACTTC | CASSSINSYEQYF
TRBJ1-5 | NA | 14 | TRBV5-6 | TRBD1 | TGTGCCAGCAGCTTCCAACAGGGGAATCAGCCCCAGCATTTT | CASSFQQGNQPQHF
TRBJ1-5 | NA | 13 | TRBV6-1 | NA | TGTGCCAGCGCTGGAGGGTTCAATCAGCCCCAGCATTTT | CASAGGFNQPQHF
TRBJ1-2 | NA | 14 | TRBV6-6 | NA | TGTGCCAGCAGTCCAAGGGGACTCGACTATGGCTACACCTTC | CASSPRGLDYGYTF
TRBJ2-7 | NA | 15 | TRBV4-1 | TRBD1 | TGCGCCAGCAGCCGGGCCGGGACAGGGGCGGTCGAGCAGTACTTC | CASSRAGTGAVEQYF
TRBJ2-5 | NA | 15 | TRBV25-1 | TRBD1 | TGTGCCAGTAGACCATTGGGACAGACCCAAGAGACCCAGTACTTC | CASRPLGQTQETQYF
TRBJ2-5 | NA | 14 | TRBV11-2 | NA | TGTGCCAGCAGCTTCCCCGGACACAAAGAGACCCAGTACTTC | CASSFPGHKETQYF
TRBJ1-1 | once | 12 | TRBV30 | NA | TGTGCCTGGAGTGGTCAGAACACTGAAGCTTTCTTT | CAWSGQNTEAFF
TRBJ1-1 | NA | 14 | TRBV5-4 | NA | TGTGCCAGCAGCTTGTCAGGGGTGAGAACTGAAGCTTTCTTT | CASSLSGVRTEAFF
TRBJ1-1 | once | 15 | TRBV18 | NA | TGTGCCAGCTCACCACCTTCGACAGCCGCCGCTGAAGCTTTCTTT | CASSPPSTAAAEAFF
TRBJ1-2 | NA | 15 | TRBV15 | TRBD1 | TGTGCCACCAGCAGGGGGACAGTTCGATCCTATGGCTACACCTTC | CATSRGTVRSYGYTF
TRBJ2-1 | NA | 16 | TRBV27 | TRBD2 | TGTGCCAGCAGCCGGACTAGCGGGGGGGCTAGGAATGAGCAGTTCTTC | CASSRTSGGARNEQFF
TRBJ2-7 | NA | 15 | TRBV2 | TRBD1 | TGTGCCAGCAGCGAACAGGGGTCCAGGCTAGGGGAGCAGTACTTC | CASSEQGSRLGEQYF
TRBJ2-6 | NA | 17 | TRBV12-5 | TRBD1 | TGTGCTAGTGGTTTGTCGACAAGACAGGGGCCGCCCAACGTCCTGACTTTC | CASGLSTRQGPPNVLTF
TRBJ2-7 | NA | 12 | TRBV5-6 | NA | TGTGCCAGCAGCCCCAGGGTTGACGAGCAGTACTTC | CASSPRVDEQYF
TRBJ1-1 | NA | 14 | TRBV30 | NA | TGTGCCTGGACGCGGGGACCTACGAACACTGAAGCTTTCTTT | CAWTRGPTNTEAFF
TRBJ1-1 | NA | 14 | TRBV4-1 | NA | TGCGCCAGCAGCCCCCAAGAGCGCAACACTGAAGCTTTCTTT | CASSPQERNTEAFF
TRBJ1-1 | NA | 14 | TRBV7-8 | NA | TGTGCCAGCAGCTTGACAGAAACGAACACTGAAGCTTTCTTT | CASSLTETNTEAFF